The rows below give T cell receptor beta chains drawn from one sample of a study of blood T cell repertoires in COVID-19. TCRdb keeps only in-frame clones here, not all; method: immunoSEQ multiplex PCR. The sample contains tens of thousands of clones, 70% to 85% of which appear only once. The sequenced sample consisted of peripheral blood. These receptors were collected from a man aged 80 or over with active or convalescent COVID-19. Each CDR3 is given with its conserved first and last residue. A D gene is named only where the DNA matches it firmly. Clone size appears in some rows only: once, few, many, or a class for an expanded clone.

J,V,D,size,DNA,CDR3
TRBJ2-3,TRBV7-2,NA,NA,TGTGCCAGCAGCCCGCGGGCTACAGATACGCAGTATTTT,CASSPRATDTQYF
TRBJ2-7,TRBV11-2,NA,NA,TGTGCCAGCAGCCCCCGAGGGGGCTACGAGCAGTACTTC,CASSPRGGYEQYF
TRBJ2-2,TRBV5-1,NA,NA,TGCGCCAGCAGCTCCGACAGACCGAACACCGGGGAGCTGTTTTTT,CASSSDRPNTGELFF
TRBJ1-2,TRBV19,TRBD1,NA,TGTGCCAGTAGACCCGGGACAGGGATCTATGGCTACACCTTC,CASRPGTGIYGYTF
TRBJ1-6,TRBV11-1,NA,few,TGTGCCAGCAGCACAGGTTTTAATTCACCCCTCCACTTT,CASSTGFNSPLHF
TRBJ2-2,TRBV7-2,NA,NA,TGTGCCAGCGGACATAGCGGTCCCGGGGAGCTGTTTTTT,CASGHSGPGELFF
TRBJ2-3,TRBV2,TRBD2,NA,TGTGCCAGCAGTAGCCTAGCGGGGGCGCAGAGTGCGCAGTATTTT,CASSSLAGAQSAQYF
TRBJ2-7,TRBV4-2,NA,NA,TGTGCCAGCAGCCAAGGAGTAGCCCAAACCTACGAGCAGTACTTC,CASSQGVAQTYEQYF
TRBJ2-7,TRBV7-9,NA,NA,TGTGCCAGCAGCGTTGGACTAGAGGGGGAGCCCTACGAGCAGTACTTC,CASSVGLEGEPYEQYF
TRBJ2-1,TRBV19,NA,NA,TGTGCCAGTAGTATCAGAGGAGCGAACAATGAGCAGTTCTTC,CASSIRGANNEQFF
TRBJ1-2,TRBV5-4,TRBD1,NA,TGTGCCAGCAGCGAGGGACAGGGGGCTCGGGTTGGCTACACCTTC,CASSEGQGARVGYTF
TRBJ2-7,TRBV29-1,NA,NA,TGCAGCGTTAAAAGGGGTGGCGAGCAGTACTTC,CSVKRGGEQYF
TRBJ1-3,TRBV5-5,NA,NA,TGTGCCAGCAGCTTGTCCTACGGGGGTTCGTCCGGAAACACCATATATTTT,CASSLSYGGSSGNTIYF
TRBJ2-1,TRBV27,TRBD2,NA,TGTGCCAGCAGTCCAAGGACTAGCGGGAGGGCGGATGAGCAGTTCTTC,CASSPRTSGRADEQFF
TRBJ2-3,TRBV28,TRBD1,NA,TGTGCCAGCATTCGGCAGGGGGCTAAAGATACGCAGTATTTT,CASIRQGAKDTQYF
TRBJ2-5,TRBV19,TRBD1,NA,TGTGCCAGTAGTGCTCGGACAGGGGGCTGGGAGACCCAGTACTTC,CASSARTGGWETQYF
TRBJ1-4,TRBV19,TRBD1,medium-sized,TGTGCCACCCTGGGGGGACAGGGGGCTCCTGTTTTT,CATLGGQGAPVF
TRBJ2-7,TRBV5-1,TRBD1,medium-sized,TGCGCCAGCAGCTGGGACAGCTCCTACGAGCAGTACTTC,CASSWDSSYEQYF
TRBJ1-1,TRBV12-3/TRBV12-4,NA,once,TGTGCCAGCATCCTACGGGAGAACACTGAAGCTTTCTTT,CASILRENTEAFF
TRBJ2-4,TRBV28,NA,once,TGTGCCACCTGCGGGGCGGTAGCCAAAAACATTCAGTACTTC,CATCGAVAKNIQYF
TRBJ1-1,TRBV27,NA,NA,TGTGCCAGCAGTCCACCGGGACAAACTTACACTGAAGCTTTCTTT,CASSPPGQTYTEAFF
TRBJ2-3,TRBV3-1/TRBV3-2,NA,NA,TGTGCCAGCAGCCAAGATCCTGACTCGGGAACAGATACGCAGTATTTT,CASSQDPDSGTDTQYF
TRBJ1-2,TRBV4-1,TRBD1,NA,TGCGCCAGCAGCCAAGAACAGGGGATCTATGGCTACACCTTC,CASSQEQGIYGYTF
TRBJ1-2,TRBV18,NA,NA,TGTGCCAGCTCACCACCTGCACTAGGGAATGGCTACACCTTC,CASSPPALGNGYTF
TRBJ2-6,TRBV18,NA,NA,TGTGCCAGCTCGGGGGCCGCTGGGGCCAACGTCCTGACTTTC,CASSGAAGANVLTF
TRBJ1-4,TRBV19,NA,NA,TGTGCCAGTAGTCCCAGGATGACAACTAATGAAAAACTGTTTTTT,CASSPRMTTNEKLFF
TRBJ1-4,TRBV18,NA,NA,TGTGCCAGCTCACCACCGTTCGCAGGGTCCGACCAGAAACTGTTTTTT,CASSPPFAGSDQKLFF
TRBJ2-7,TRBV5-1,NA,NA,TGCGCCAGCAGCTCGGGGGACTTTAACTACGAGCAGTACTTC,CASSSGDFNYEQYF
TRBJ2-4,TRBV2,NA,NA,TGTGCCAGCAGTGAACGTAGTGACATTCAGTACTTC,CASSERSDIQYF
TRBJ1-2,TRBV27,TRBD1,NA,TGTGCCAGCAGTTTAGGCCGACAGGGAGGCGGCTACACCTTC,CASSLGRQGGGYTF
TRBJ2-2,TRBV2,NA,NA,TGTGCCAGCAGTGATGGGCAGGGTTCCGCGAACACCGGGGAGCTGTTTTTT,CASSDGQGSANTGELFF
TRBJ1-2,TRBV5-4,NA,NA,TGTGCCAGCAGCTTGGCGGGCAGGGCGGACTATGGCTACACCTTC,CASSLAGRADYGYTF
TRBJ2-3,TRBV21-1,NA,NA,TGTGCCAGCAGCAAAGAGAGGCACGCGGGGACTAGCGGGAGTGTAAACACAGATACGCAGTATTTT,CASSKERHAGTSGSVNTDTQYF
TRBJ2-7,TRBV6-1,TRBD1,once,TGTGCCAGCAAGAGAGAAACAGGGGCGGTCGAGCAGTACTTC,CASKRETGAVEQYF
TRBJ2-5,TRBV29-1,NA,NA,TGCAGCGTTGCCCCTTCAGAGACCCAGTACTTC,CSVAPSETQYF
TRBJ1-2,TRBV5-5,NA,NA,TGTGCCAGCAGTTACAGGGACCATGGCTACACCTTC,CASSYRDHGYTF
TRBJ1-6,TRBV27,NA,NA,TGTGCCAGCAGTTTAGCATGGGAGCTTAATTCACCCCTCCACTTT,CASSLAWELNSPLHF
TRBJ1-5,TRBV2,NA,NA,TGTGCCAGCCGCCTAGATGGCAATCAGCCCCAGCATTTT,CASRLDGNQPQHF
TRBJ2-4,TRBV6-6,TRBD2,NA,TGTGCCAGTCGGGGGGGAGTAGCCAAAAACATTCAGTACTTC,CASRGGVAKNIQYF
TRBJ1-5,TRBV2,TRBD1,NA,TGTGCCAGCATGAGGGGGGGACAGGGCAATCAGCCCCAGCATTTT,CASMRGGQGNQPQHF